Listed below are T cell receptor beta chains from one sample, sequenced in a study of T cells in lung cancer brain metastases. Clones were sequenced by immunoSEQ multiplex PCR, and TCRdb holds only the in-frame ones, with some missing. The data show about 6,700 clones, about nine tenths seen once. Specimen: tumor tissue from the primary lung tumor. The receptors stem from a man aged 45-60 years with non-small cell lung cancer. CDR3s include the opening cysteine and the closing phenylalanine or tryptophan. The D gene is left open where the match is weak. Clone size, where shown, is once, few, many, or a class for clones that have expanded.

d_call clone_size j_call v_call cdr3_nt cdr3_aa
. . TRBJ1-1 TRBV6-5 TGTGCCAGCGGTTTGATGTCAGGGGACCTGAACACTGAAGCTTTCTTT CASGLMSGDLNTEAFF
. . TRBJ1-5 TRBV2 TGTGCCAGCAAGGGTGAGGAAGATCAGCCCCAGCATTTT CASKGEEDQPQHF
TRBD1 . TRBJ1-5 TRBV30 TGTGCCTGGAGTACGGGACAGGAGCTAAATCAGCCCCAGCATTTT CAWSTGQELNQPQHF
. few TRBJ2-7 TRBV13 TGTGCCAGCAGCTTAGGCATAGGGGGTTTTTACGAGCAGTACTTC CASSLGIGGFYEQYF
. few TRBJ2-1 TRBV5-6 TGTGCCAGCAGCTTGGACGCAGGGGCCACCTACAATGAGCAGTTCTTC CASSLDAGATYNEQFF
. . TRBJ2-7 TRBV7-9 TGTGCCAGCAGCTTAGTGGCGGATTTCACCTACGAGCAGTACTTC CASSLVADFTYEQYF
. once TRBJ1-1 TRBV5-1 TGCGCCAGCAGTGTAGGTATACGGTCTGGGGTTGAAGCTTTCTTT CASSVGIRSGVEAFF
TRBD2 . TRBJ2-3 TRBV28 TGTGCCAGCAGTTTCCTAGCGGGAACAGATACGCAGTATTTT CASSFLAGTDTQYF
. . TRBJ1-2 TRBV5-5 TGTGCCAGCAGCTCCCTAACGGACACCTTCTTATATGGCTACACCTTC CASSSLTDTFLYGYTF
. . TRBJ2-7 TRBV7-2 TGTGCCAGCAGCGGCTCCTACGAGCAGTACTTC CASSGSYEQYF
. . TRBJ2-7 TRBV2 TGTGCCAGCACCCTACAGGGTATCTACGAGCAGTACTTC CASTLQGIYEQYF
. . TRBJ1-5 TRBV6-5 TGTGCCAGCAGTAGGAAGAGCAATCAGCCCCAGCATTTT CASSRKSNQPQHF
. few TRBJ2-2 TRBV7-3 TGTGCCAGCAGGAGGGAAGCCGGGGAGCTGTTTTTT CASRREAGELFF
. once TRBJ1-1 TRBV5-1 TGCGCCAGCAGCGTACCCGGGTCTGCGAACACTGAAGCTTTCTTT CASSVPGSANTEAFF
. . TRBJ1-1 TRBV10-3 TGTGCCATCAGTGAGTCGATTCGGGGCCGGACAGTACGCAGAGGGATCACTGAAGCTTTCTTT CAISESIRGRTVRRGITEAFF
. . TRBJ1-4 TRBV27 TGTGCCAGCAGTTCATGGTCGACTAATGAAAAACTGTTTTTT CASSSWSTNEKLFF
. . TRBJ1-4 TRBV25-1 TGTGCCAGCAGGAGGGCAGGGAATGAAAAACTGTTTTTT CASRRAGNEKLFF
. . TRBJ1-5 TRBV30 TGTGCCTGGAGTGTACGAGCCCCGCTCAATCAGCCCCAGCATTTT CAWSVRAPLNQPQHF
. . TRBJ1-2 TRBV5-4 TGTGCCAGCAGCCTAGGGACCTCCCGATTGGACACCTTC CASSLGTSRLDTF
. . TRBJ1-3 TRBV5-1 TGCGCCAGCAGCTTGACGAGGGGAAACACCATATATTTT CASSLTRGNTIYF
TRBD2 . TRBJ2-1 TRBV6-6 TGTGCCAGCAGCCCCGGGGGGGCCTTCTACAATGAGCAGTTCTTC CASSPGGAFYNEQFF
TRBD2 once TRBJ2-3 TRBV30 TGTGCCTGGAGTGTAGTTAGGGTGGGACTAGCGAAAGATACGCAGTATTTT CAWSVVRVGLAKDTQYF
. . TRBJ1-1 TRBV13 TGTGCCAGCAGTTTTACAGGGAGATCCCGATCAGGAAACACTGAAGCTTTCTTT CASSFTGRSRSGNTEAFF
. . TRBJ2-2 TRBV29-1 TGCAGCGTTCAGGGGCAGATGAACACCGGGGAGCTGTTTTTT CSVQGQMNTGELFF
. . TRBJ2-7 TRBV6-5 TGTGCCAGCAGCCGTTATGTAGGGCGGTACGAGCAGTACTTC CASSRYVGRYEQYF
. . TRBJ2-3 TRBV14 TGTGCCAGCAGCCAATATAGGGGTGCAGATACGCAGTATTTT CASSQYRGADTQYF
TRBD2 . TRBJ2-7 TRBV4-2 TGTGCCAGCAGCCAAGGACTAGCGCGATACGAGCAGTACTTC CASSQGLARYEQYF
TRBD1 . TRBJ1-4 TRBV4-1 TGCGCCAGCAGCCAAATGCAGGGGGTTGCTGAAAAACTGTTTTTT CASSQMQGVAEKLFF
. once TRBJ2-1 TRBV7-3 TGTGCCAGCAGCTTACTGTCCGTCGATAGCTCTGAGCAGTTCTTC CASSLLSVDSSEQFF
. . TRBJ1-4 TRBV9 TGTGCCAGCAGCTCGGACGAGGGGCACGAAAAACTGTTTTTT CASSSDEGHEKLFF
. . TRBJ1-6 TRBV30 TGTGCCTGGAGTGAATTGACCCCTATGGCTTATAGTTCACCCCTCCACTTT CAWSELTPMAYSSPLHF
TRBD1 . TRBJ2-3 TRBV5-1 TGCGCCAGCGGAAGGACAGGGGGCACAGATACGCAGTATTTT CASGRTGGTDTQYF
. . TRBJ2-3 TRBV6-4 TGTGCCAGCAGCGAGAAGGTAGAAGATACGCAGTATTTT CASSEKVEDTQYF
. . TRBJ1-1 TRBV5-1 TGCGCCAGCAGCTCCAGGACAGAGGTGAACACTGAAGCTTTCTTT CASSSRTEVNTEAFF
. . TRBJ1-5 TRBV7-3 TGTGCCAGCAGCTTCCCCGACAGGCATAGCAATCAGCCCCAGCATTTT CASSFPDRHSNQPQHF
. few TRBJ2-3 TRBV15 TGTGCCACCAGCGAACACCTGGACACCGTCACAGATACGCAGTATTTT CATSEHLDTVTDTQYF
. . TRBJ2-2 TRBV11-3 TGTGCCAGCAGCTCCCTTCGAACGGCATCAGAGCTGTTTTTT CASSSLRTASELFF
TRBD1 . TRBJ1-5 TRBV6-1 TGTGCCAGCTGGGACAGGAAAAGTTTCAATCAGCCCCAGCATTTT CASWDRKSFNQPQHF
. . TRBJ1-4 TRBV12-5 TGTGCTAGTGGTTTTGGGGACGGCCGGGGTGAAAAACTGTTTTTT CASGFGDGRGEKLFF
. . TRBJ2-3 TRBV12-1 TGTGCCAGCAGCTTTGCGCTCGCGGGGGGGCCGGGTAGGACAGATACGCAGTATTTT CASSFALAGGPGRTDTQYF
TRBD1 . TRBJ2-1 TRBV5-1 TGCGCCAGCAGCTCGGCGGGACAGGGGGGGAATGAGCAGTTCTTC CASSSAGQGGNEQFF
TRBD2 . TRBJ2-5 TRBV7-7 TGTGCCAGCAGCTTTGGGGTAGCGGGGGCCCCGCCCGAGACCCAGTACTTC CASSFGVAGAPPETQYF
. . TRBJ2-1 TRBV27 TGTGCCAGCAGTTTCTCGGGGAGCTACAATGAGCAGTTCTTC CASSFSGSYNEQFF
. . TRBJ1-6 TRBV18 TGTGCCAGCTCACCGGGGGGAGACTATAATTCACCCCTCCACTTT CASSPGGDYNSPLHF
. . TRBJ2-2 TRBV11-1 TGTGCCAGCAGCTTAGGAGACAGTAGAGGCGGCGGGGAGCTGTTTTTT CASSLGDSRGGGELFF
. . TRBJ2-1 TRBV4-2 TGTGCCAGCAGCAGCTCCCAGAATGAGCAGTTCTTC CASSSSQNEQFF
. few TRBJ2-2 TRBV5-4 TGTGCCAGCGCAGCCCAACTGCCAGTGGCGGGGAACACCGGGGAGCTGTTTTTT CASAAQLPVAGNTGELFF
. . TRBJ2-3 TRBV5-6 TGTGCCAGCAGCCCGGCTGACGGGGATACGCAGTATTTT CASSPADGDTQYF